Listed below are T cell receptor beta chains from one sample, sequenced in a study of cytomegalovirus exposure and HLA in healthy donors. Sequencing used immunoSEQ multiplex PCR; TCRdb keeps in-frame clones, though not all of them. The sample totals 95,000 to 150,000 clones. Material: PBMCs. The receptors originated from a man younger than 35 in good health and CMV-seronegative. Both conserved end residues are part of each CDR3. The D gene is left open where the match is weak.

v_call,j_call,d_call,cdr3_nt,cdr3_aa
TRBV19,TRBJ2-1,-,TGTGCCAGTAGCCGGACATGGAACCTAAACAATGAGCAGTTCTTC,CASSRTWNLNNEQFF
TRBV5-1,TRBJ1-1,-,TGCGCCAGCAGCTTGGTCGCGGCGGGGCAGGGCGCCTCTGAAGCTTTCTTT,CASSLVAAGQGASEAFF
TRBV7-2,TRBJ2-5,-,TGTGCCAGCAGCTTATCGGAGACCCAGTACTTC,CASSLSETQYF
TRBV9,TRBJ1-5,TRBD1,TGTGCCAGCAGCCCGTCAGGGGGAGGACAGCCCCAGCATTTT,CASSPSGGGQPQHF
TRBV19,TRBJ2-2,TRBD1,TGTGCCGGCAAAAGGACAGGGGAAACCGGGGAGCTGTTTTTT,CAGKRTGETGELFF
TRBV19,TRBJ2-7,TRBD2,TGTGCCAGTAGCCGCGGGAGTGAGGTCTACGAGCAGTACTTC,CASSRGSEVYEQYF
TRBV6-1,TRBJ2-3,TRBD1,TGTGCCAGCAGTGAAGGGGGACAGGGGGCCGATACGCAGTATTTT,CASSEGGQGADTQYF
TRBV5-1,TRBJ1-5,-,TGCGCCAGCAGTACAACAGTCAATCAGCCCCAGCATTTT,CASSTTVNQPQHF
TRBV27,TRBJ2-4,TRBD1,TGTGCCAGCAGCCCGACCGGGACAGGGAGGAAGAATGACATTCAGTACTTC,CASSPTGTGRKNDIQYF
TRBV18,TRBJ2-2,TRBD2,TGTGCCAGCTCACCACTGCCAGCGGGGTTGATTAGTCGGGTGAACACCGGGGAGCTGTTTTTT,CASSPLPAGLISRVNTGELFF
TRBV5-4,TRBJ2-2,TRBD1,TGTGCCAGCAGCACCTTGACAGGGGTGGCTACCGGGGAGCTGTTTTTT,CASSTLTGVATGELFF
TRBV25-1,TRBJ2-7,TRBD2,TGTGCCAGCAGTGAAAGCGGGAGCTCCTACGAGCAGTACTTC,CASSESGSSYEQYF
TRBV19,TRBJ1-5,TRBD1,TGTGCCAGTAGGGGTGACAGGGATCAGCCCCAGCATTTT,CASRGDRDQPQHF
TRBV9,TRBJ1-2,-,TGTGCCAGCAGCGTAGGGGGGGACGGCTATGGCTACACCTTC,CASSVGGDGYGYTF
TRBV7-8,TRBJ2-1,TRBD2,TGTGCCAGCAGCTTAGCTAGCGGGGGGGCGACCTACAATGAGCAGTTCTTC,CASSLASGGATYNEQFF
TRBV5-1,TRBJ2-7,-,TGCGCCAGCAGCCAGACAGTTCCGTGGGAGCAGTACTTC,CASSQTVPWEQYF
TRBV27,TRBJ1-5,-,TGTGCCAGCACTGGCAGGGTAAATCAGCCCCAGCATTTT,CASTGRVNQPQHF
TRBV7-3,TRBJ1-1,-,TGTGCCTATCCCCACACTGAAGCTTTCTTT,CAYPHTEAFF
TRBV5-1,TRBJ2-6,-,TGCGCCAGCAGCTTGGTAAGCCGCTCTGGGGCCAACGTCCTGACTTTC,CASSLVSRSGANVLTF
TRBV6-6,TRBJ2-7,TRBD2,TGTGCCAGCATATTGGGGGGGACCTACGAGCAGTACTTC,CASILGGTYEQYF
TRBV28,TRBJ1-1,TRBD1,TGTGCCAGCAGTCTTCTGACAGGGTCAGCTTTCTTT,CASSLLTGSAFF
TRBV6-5,TRBJ2-7,TRBD1,TGTGCCAGCAGTTACTCAGACAGGGGCGAGCAGTACTTC,CASSYSDRGEQYF
TRBV4-1,TRBJ2-5,-,TGCGCCAGCAGCCAAGTAGTCCTGGAGACCCAGTACTTC,CASSQVVLETQYF
TRBV5-5,TRBJ1-2,-,TGTGCCAGCAGCCTAGGCCACGGCTACACCTTC,CASSLGHGYTF
TRBV5-8,TRBJ1-5,-,TGTGCCAGCAGCTTGCATCCGCCCCAGCATTTT,CASSLHPPQHF
TRBV20-1,TRBJ2-7,-,TGCAGTGCCCCGGACAACTACGAGCAGTACTTC,CSAPDNYEQYF
TRBV11-1,TRBJ1-1,TRBD1,TGTGCCAGCACCCGGACAGGGGGCACTGAAGCTTTCTTT,CASTRTGGTEAFF
TRBV19,TRBJ1-6,-,TGTGCCAGTAGTACCTGGCGGAGCGGTGTAGATTCACCCCTCCACTTT,CASSTWRSGVDSPLHF
TRBV9,TRBJ1-1,-,TGTGCCAGCAGCCCCAACACAAACACTGAAGCTTTCTTT,CASSPNTNTEAFF
TRBV19,TRBJ1-2,TRBD1,TGTGCCAGTAGTTTGCTACAGGGGGAGCGTGGCTACACCTTC,CASSLLQGERGYTF
TRBV2,TRBJ1-5,-,TGTGCCAGCAGCTCAGGACAGTTCAATCAGCCCCAGCATTTT,CASSSGQFNQPQHF
TRBV28,TRBJ1-2,TRBD1,TGTGCCAGCAGGTTTAACAGGGGGACGTTTAACTATGGCTACACCTTC,CASRFNRGTFNYGYTF
TRBV4-1,TRBJ2-7,-,TGCGCCAGCAGCCACGCCAACTCCTACGAGCAGTACTTC,CASSHANSYEQYF
TRBV11-2,TRBJ1-1,-,TGTGCCAGCAGCTTAGGGGCCCCTGAAGCTTTCTTT,CASSLGAPEAFF
TRBV6-1,TRBJ2-5,-,TGTGCCATCTCCCAGGGACTCGAGGGGACCCAGTACTTC,CAISQGLEGTQYF
TRBV2,TRBJ2-1,-,TGTGCCGGAGGGACTGGCTACAATGAGCAGTTCTTC,CAGGTGYNEQFF
TRBV30,TRBJ2-5,-,TGTGCCTGGAGTGGGCAGGGAGAGACCCAGTACTTC,CAWSGQGETQYF
TRBV28,TRBJ2-3,-,TGTGCCAGCAGTTTATGGAACCAACTTATAGAGGGAGATTTCTTAGATACGCAGTATTTT,CASSLWNQLIEGDFLDTQYF
TRBV5-4,TRBJ2-7,-,TGTGCCAGCAGCCACGGACAGTCCATCGAGCAGTACTTC,CASSHGQSIEQYF
TRBV29-1,TRBJ2-5,-,TGCAGCGTTAGGAACAGGACGGCGGGGGCCGGGGAGACCCAGTACTTC,CSVRNRTAGAGETQYF